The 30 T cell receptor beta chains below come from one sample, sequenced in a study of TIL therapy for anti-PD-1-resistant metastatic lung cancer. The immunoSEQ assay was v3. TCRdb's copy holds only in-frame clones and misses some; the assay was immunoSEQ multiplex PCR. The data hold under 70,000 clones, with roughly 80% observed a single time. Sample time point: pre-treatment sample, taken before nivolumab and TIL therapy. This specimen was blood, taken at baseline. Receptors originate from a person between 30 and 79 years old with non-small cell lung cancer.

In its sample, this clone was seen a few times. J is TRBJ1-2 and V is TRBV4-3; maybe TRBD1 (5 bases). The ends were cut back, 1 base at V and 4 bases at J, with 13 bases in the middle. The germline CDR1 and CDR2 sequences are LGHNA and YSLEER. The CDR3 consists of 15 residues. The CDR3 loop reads CASSQGVTGAYGYTF. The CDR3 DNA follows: TGCGCCAGCAGCCAAGGTGTCACAGGAGCCTATGGCTACACCTTC.

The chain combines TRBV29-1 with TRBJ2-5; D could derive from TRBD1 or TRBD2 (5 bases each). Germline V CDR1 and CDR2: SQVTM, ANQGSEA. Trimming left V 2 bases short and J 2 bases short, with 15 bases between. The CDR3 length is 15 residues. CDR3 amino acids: CSVETFRDVQETQYF. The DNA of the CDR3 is TGCAGCGTTGAAACCTTTCGGGACGTACAAGAGACCCAGTACTTC.

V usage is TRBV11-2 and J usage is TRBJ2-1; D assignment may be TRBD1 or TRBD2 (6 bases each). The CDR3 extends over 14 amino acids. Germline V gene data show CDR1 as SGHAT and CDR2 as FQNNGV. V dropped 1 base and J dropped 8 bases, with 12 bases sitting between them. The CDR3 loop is CASSLVPGAYEQFF. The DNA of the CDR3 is TGTGCCAGCAGCTTAGTACCGGGGGCCTATGAGCAGTTCTTC.

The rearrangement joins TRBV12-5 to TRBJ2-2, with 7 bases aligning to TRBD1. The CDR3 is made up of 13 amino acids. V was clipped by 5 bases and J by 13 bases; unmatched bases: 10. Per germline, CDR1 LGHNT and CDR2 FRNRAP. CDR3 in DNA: TGTGCTAGTGGTGACCTACCAGGACAGGCGCTGTTTTTT. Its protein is CASGDLPGQALFF.

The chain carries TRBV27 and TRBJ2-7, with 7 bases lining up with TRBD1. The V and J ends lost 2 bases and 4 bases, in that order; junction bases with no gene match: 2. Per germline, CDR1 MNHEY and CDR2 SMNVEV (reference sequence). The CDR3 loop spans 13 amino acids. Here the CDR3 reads CASSLIRGYEQYF. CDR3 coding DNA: TGTGCCAGCAGTTTAATCAGGGGGTACGAGCAGTACTTC.

CDR3 sequence reads: CASTEGGGLANEQFF. The CDR3 DNA follows: TGTGCCAGTACTGAAGGAGGTGGACTAGCAAACGAGCAGTTCTTC. The chain is built from TRBV19 and TRBJ2-1; 8 bases are shared with TRBD2. The junction had 15 bases not matched to a gene; V was cut back by 7 bases and J by 10 bases. Germline V gene lookup returns CDR1 LNHDA and CDR2 SQIVND (reference sequence). The CDR3 has 15 amino acids.

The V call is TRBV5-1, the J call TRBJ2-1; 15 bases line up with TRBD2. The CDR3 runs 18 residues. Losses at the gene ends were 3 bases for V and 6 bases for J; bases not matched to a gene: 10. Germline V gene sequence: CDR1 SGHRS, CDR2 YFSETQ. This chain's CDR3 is CASSSGLAGGKRRNEQFF. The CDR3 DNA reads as TGCGCCAGCAGCTCGGGACTAGCGGGGGGAAAACGGCGCAATGAGCAGTTCTTC.

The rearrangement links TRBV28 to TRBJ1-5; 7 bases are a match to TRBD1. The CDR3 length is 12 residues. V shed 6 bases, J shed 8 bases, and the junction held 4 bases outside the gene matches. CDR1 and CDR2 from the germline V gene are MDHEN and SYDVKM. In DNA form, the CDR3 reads TGTGCCAGCAGACTTCAGGGGGAGCCCCAGCATTTT. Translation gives CASRLQGEPQHF.

CDR3 sequence: CASSVQDGSGNTIYF. CDR3 DNA: TGTGCCAGCTCAGTTCAAGACGGCTCTGGAAACACCATATATTTT. V and J are TRBV18 and TRBJ1-3; D is ambiguous. This CDR3 is built from 15 residues. V lost 5 bases, J lost 0 bases, and 11 bases lay in between. In germline, CDR1 is KGHSH, CDR2 LQKENI.

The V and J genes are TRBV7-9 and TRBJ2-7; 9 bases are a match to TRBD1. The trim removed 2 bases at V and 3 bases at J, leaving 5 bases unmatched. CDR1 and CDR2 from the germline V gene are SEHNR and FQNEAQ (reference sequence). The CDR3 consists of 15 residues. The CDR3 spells CASSLMGTGLYEQYF. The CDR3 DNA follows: TGTGCCAGCAGCTTAATGGGGACAGGGCTCTACGAGCAGTACTTC.

The CDR3 here is CASSYSTVVNEKLFF. In DNA form, the CDR3 reads TGTGCCAGCAGTTACTCGACGGTAGTAAATGAAAAACTGTTTTTT. The chain uses TRBV6-5 and TRBJ1-4; no clear D gene. CDR1 and CDR2 (germline): MNHEY, SVGAGI. The CDR3 sequence is 15 residues long. V lost 0 bases, J lost 5 bases, and 10 bases lay in between.

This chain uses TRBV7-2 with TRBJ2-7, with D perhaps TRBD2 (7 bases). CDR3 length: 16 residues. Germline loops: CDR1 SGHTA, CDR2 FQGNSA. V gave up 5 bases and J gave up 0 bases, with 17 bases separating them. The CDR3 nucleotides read TGTGCCAGCAGCCGTAGAACGGGGGGCAGCTCCTACGAGCAGTACTTC. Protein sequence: CASSRRTGGSSYEQYF.

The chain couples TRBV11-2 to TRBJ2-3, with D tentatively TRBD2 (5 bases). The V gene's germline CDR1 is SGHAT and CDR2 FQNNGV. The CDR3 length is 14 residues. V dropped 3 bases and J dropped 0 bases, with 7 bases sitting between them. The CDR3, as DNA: TGTGCCAGCAGCTTGGGAGTTAGCACAGATACGCAGTATTTT. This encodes CASSLGVSTDTQYF.

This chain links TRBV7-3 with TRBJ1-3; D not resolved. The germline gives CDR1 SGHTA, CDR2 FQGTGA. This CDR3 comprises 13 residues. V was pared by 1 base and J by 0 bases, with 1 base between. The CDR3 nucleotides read TGTGCCAGCAGCTTAAGCTCTGGAAACACCATATATTTT. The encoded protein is CASSLSSGNTIYF.

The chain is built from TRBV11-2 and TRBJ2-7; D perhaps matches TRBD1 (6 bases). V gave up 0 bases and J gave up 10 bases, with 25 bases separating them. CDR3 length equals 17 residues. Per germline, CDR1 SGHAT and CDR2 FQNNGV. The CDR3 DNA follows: TGTGCCAGCAGCTTAGATGGGCGGTTTGGGGGCGCGAAGCCCCAGTACTTC. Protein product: CASSLDGRFGGAKPQYF.

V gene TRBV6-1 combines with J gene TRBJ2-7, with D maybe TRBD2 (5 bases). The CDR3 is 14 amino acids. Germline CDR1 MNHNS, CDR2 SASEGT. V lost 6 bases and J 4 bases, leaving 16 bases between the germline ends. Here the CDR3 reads CASRPLGDGYEQYF. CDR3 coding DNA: TGTGCCAGCAGGCCACTAGGAGACGGGTACGAGCAGTACTTC.

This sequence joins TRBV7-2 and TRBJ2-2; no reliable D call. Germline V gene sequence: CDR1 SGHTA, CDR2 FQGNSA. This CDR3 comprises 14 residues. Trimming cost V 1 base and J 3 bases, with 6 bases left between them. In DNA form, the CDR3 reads TGTGCCAGCAGCTTAGGCCGCTACACCGGGGAGCTGTTTTTT. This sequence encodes CASSLGRYTGELFF.

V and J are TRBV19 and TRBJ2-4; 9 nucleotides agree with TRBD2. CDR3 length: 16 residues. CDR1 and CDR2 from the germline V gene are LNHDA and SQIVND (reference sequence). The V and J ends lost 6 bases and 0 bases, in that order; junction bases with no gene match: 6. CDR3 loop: CASRGLSGRAKNIQYF. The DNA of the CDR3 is TGTGCCAGTAGGGGCCTTAGCGGGAGAGCCAAAAACATTCAGTACTTC. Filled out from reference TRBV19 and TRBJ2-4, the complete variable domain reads DGGITQSPKYLFRKEGQNVTLSCEQNLNHDAMYWYRQDPGQGLRLIYYSQIVNDFQKGDIAEGYSVSREKKESFPLTVTSAQKNPTAFYLCASRGLSGRAKNIQYFGAGTRLSVL.

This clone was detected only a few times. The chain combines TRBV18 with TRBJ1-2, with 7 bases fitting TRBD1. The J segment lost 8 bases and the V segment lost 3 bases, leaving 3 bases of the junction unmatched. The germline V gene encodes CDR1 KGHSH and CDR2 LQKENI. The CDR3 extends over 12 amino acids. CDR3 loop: CASSPAGGGYTF. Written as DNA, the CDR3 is TGTGCCAGCTCACCGGCAGGGGGAGGCTACACCTTC. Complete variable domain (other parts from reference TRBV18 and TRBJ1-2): NAGVMQNPRHLVRRRGQEARLRCSPMKGHSHVYWYRQLPEEGLKFMVYLQKENIIDESGMPKERFSAEFPKEGPSILRIQQVVRGDSAAYFCASSPAGGGYTFGSGTRLTVV.

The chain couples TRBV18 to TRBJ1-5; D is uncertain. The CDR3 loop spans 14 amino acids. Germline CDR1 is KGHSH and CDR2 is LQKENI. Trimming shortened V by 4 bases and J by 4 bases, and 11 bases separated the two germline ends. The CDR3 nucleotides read TGTGCCAGCTCACAACCAGGTTTGAATCAGCCCCAGCATTTT. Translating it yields CASSQPGLNQPQHF.

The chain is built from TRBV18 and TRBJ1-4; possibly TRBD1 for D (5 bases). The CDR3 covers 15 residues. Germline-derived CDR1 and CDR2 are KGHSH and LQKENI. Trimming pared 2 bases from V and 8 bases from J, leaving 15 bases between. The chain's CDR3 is CASSPVGRDGEKLFF. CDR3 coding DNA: TGTGCCAGCTCACCAGTTGGCAGGGATGGCGAAAAACTGTTTTTT.

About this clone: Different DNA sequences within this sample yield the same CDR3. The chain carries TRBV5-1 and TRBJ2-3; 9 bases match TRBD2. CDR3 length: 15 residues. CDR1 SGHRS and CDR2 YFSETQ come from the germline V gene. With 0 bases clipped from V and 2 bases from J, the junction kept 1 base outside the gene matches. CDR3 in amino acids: CASSLGLADTDTQYF. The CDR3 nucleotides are TGCGCCAGCAGCTTGGGACTAGCGGACACAGATACGCAGTATTTT.

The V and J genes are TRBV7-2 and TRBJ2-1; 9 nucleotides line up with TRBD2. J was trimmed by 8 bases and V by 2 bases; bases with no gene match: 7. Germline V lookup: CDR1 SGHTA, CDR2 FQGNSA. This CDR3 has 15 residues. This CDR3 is CASSLRRGGSDEQFF. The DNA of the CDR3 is TGTGCCAGCAGCTTACGGCGGGGGGGAAGCGATGAGCAGTTCTTC.

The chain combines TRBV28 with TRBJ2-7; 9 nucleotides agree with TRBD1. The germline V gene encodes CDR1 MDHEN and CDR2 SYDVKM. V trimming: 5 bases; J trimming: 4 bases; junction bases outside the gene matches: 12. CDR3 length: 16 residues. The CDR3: CASSTPGQGLGYEQYF. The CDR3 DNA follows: TGTGCCAGCAGTACCCCGGGACAGGGCCTTGGTTACGAGCAGTACTTC.

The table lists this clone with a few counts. CDR3 sequence reads: CASSYPSLQILTDTQYF. The CDR3 DNA is TGTGCCAGCAGTTATCCTAGCCTTCAGATTCTCACAGATACGCAGTATTTT. The V and J genes are TRBV28 and TRBJ2-3; D may be TRBD2 (5 bases). The germline CDR1 and CDR2 sequences are MDHEN and SYDVKM. There are 17 residues in the CDR3. Trimming stripped 4 bases from V and 2 bases from J, with 19 bases between.

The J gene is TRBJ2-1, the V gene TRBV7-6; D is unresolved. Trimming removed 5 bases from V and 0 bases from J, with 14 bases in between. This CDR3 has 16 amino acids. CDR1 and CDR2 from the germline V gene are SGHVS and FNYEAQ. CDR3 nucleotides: TGTGCCAGCAGCACTACCATTCCGAGCTCCTACAATGAGCAGTTCTTC. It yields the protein CASSTTIPSSYNEQFF.

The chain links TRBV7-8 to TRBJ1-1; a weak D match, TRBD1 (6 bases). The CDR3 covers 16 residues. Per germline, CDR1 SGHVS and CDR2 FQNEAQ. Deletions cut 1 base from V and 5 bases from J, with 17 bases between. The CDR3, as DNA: TGTGCCAGCAGCTTAGAGGGGGTCCCGAGGCGGACTGAAGCTTTCTTT. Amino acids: CASSLEGVPRRTEAFF.

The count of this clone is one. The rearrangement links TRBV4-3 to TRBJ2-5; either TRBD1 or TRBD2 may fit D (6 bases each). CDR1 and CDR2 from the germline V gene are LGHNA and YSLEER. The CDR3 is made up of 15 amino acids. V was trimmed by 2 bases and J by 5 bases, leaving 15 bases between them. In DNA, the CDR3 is TGCGCCAGCAGCCAATGGACGGGGGCGTTCGAGACCCAGTACTTC. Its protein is CASSQWTGAFETQYF.

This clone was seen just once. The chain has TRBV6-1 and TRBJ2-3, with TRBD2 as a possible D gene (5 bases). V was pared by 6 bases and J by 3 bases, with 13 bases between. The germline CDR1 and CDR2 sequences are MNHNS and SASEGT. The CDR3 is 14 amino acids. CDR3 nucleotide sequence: TGTGCCAGCAGGTCGGGATCCGGGACAGATACGCAGTATTTT. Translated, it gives CASRSGSGTDTQYF.

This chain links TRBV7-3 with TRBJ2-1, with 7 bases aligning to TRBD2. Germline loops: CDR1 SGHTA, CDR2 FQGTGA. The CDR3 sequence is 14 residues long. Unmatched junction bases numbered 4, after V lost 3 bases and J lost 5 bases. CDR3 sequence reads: CASSFRGGHNEQFF. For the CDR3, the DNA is TGTGCCAGCAGCTTCCGCGGGGGTCACAATGAGCAGTTCTTC.